Sequencing of this T cell receptor (beta chain) was carried out in a study of PD-1 blockade in classical Hodgkin lymphoma. Background on the study: Patients were infused with nivolumab 3 mg/kg every 2 weeks. Regarding the study as a whole: Complete responders showed a baseline diversity that resembled the diversity of newly diagnosed patients. TCR diversity at baseline was reported to be reduced in newly diagnosed patients relative to healthy donors. Repertoires differed for reasons still undefined, possibly disease activity or prior therapy.

This table comes from immunoSEQ multiplex PCR, and its TCRdb copy is limited to in-frame clones, with some not included. The repertoire has about 43,000 clones, approximately 70% of them found once; the top ten carry about 3%. Brentuximab vedotin exposure varied, and every patient relapsed after autologous stem cell transplantation. In regard to this clone: Its antigen is as yet unknown.

The V end was cut by 0 bases, the J end by 8 bases, with 13 bases between. The germline V gene has CDR1 MNHEY and CDR2 SVGAGI. The CDR3 spans 15 residues. The source material was peripheral blood mononuclear cells (PBMCs), sampled before the second cycle of nivolumab. This rearrangement joins TRBV6-5 to TRBJ1-4; tentatively, D is TRBD1 (5 bases). The TCR comes from a human donor with classical Hodgkin lymphoma. DNA for the CDR3: TGTGCCAGCAGTTACTCATATACGGGGGGGGAAAAACTGTTTTTT. Translating it yields CASSYSYTGGEKLFF.